This T cell receptor beta chain was captured in a study of blood T cell repertoires in COVID-19. Study overall: COVID-19 samples from acute and convalescent phases originated in the United States, Italy and Spain. T cells, B-cell-depleted T cells, or PBMCs provided the cDNA or gDNA that served as material.

CDR1 and CDR2 (germline): SNHLY, FYNNEI. V was shortened by 6 bases and J by 0 bases, with 8 bases between the two germline ends. The CDR3 sequence is 13 residues long. Per the authors' pipeline: Quantification of nucleated cells was approximated via reference gene primer amplification. Here immunoSEQ multiplex PCR was the method, and the copy in TCRdb shows in-frame clones only, minus some. V, J and clone size are taken as reported in that table, and D and trimming were inferred from the DNA itself. The sample has over 100,000 clones; around three quarters are singletons. The chain is built from TRBV2 and TRBJ1-1; D is possibly TRBD1 (5 bases). The sequencing input was peripheral blood. This sequence originates from a woman of 80 years or more with acute or convalescent COVID-19. For the CDR3, the DNA is TGTGCCAGCAGAGCGACAGTGAACACTGAAGCTTTCTTT. Translation: CASRATVNTEAFF.